This record concerns one T cell receptor beta chain sequence. This sample stems from a study of glioma-infiltrating T cells after dendritic cell vaccination. Only in-frame clones appear in the TCRdb table, and some are missing; sequencing was by immunoSEQ multiplex PCR. The sample has fewer than 60,000 clones; 89% are singletons. CDR3 size: 14 residues. Per germline, CDR1 KGHSH and CDR2 LQKENI. V lost 2 bases to trimming and J lost 5 bases, with 13 bases between them. The time point was: after dendritic cell vaccination, including at tumor progression/relapse. The chain couples TRBV18 to TRBJ2-7; perhaps TRBD1 as D (5 bases). The input for sequencing was blood, taken after dendritic cell vaccination. The receptor comes from a human donor with glioblastoma. The CDR3 region is CASSPGTLDNEQYF. CDR3 nucleotides: TGTGCCAGCTCACCAGGCACCTTGGACAACGAGCAGTACTTC.